One and the same sample provided the 9 T cell receptor beta chains below, sequenced in a study of immune characterization of retroperitoneal liposarcoma. TCRdb reprocessed the PCR reads with MiXCR, giving one entry per CDR3 protein. The sample lists some 3,000 distinct CDR3 sequences, approximately 48% occurring once. Sequencing used tumor tissue. The receptors were gathered from a male donor with retroperitoneal liposarcoma.

V usage is TRBV6-1 and J usage is TRBJ2-3; D remains ambiguous. V lost 2 bases to trimming and J lost 1 base, with 7 bases between them. Per germline, CDR1 MNHNS and CDR2 SASEGT. The CDR3 loop spans 14 amino acids. The CDR3 coding sequence is TGTGCCAGCAGTGAATCGGCCGGCACAGATACGCAGTATTTT. Amino acid sequence: CASSESAGTDTQYF.

CDR3 bases: TGTGCCAGCACCCTGGCTGAAGCTTTCTTT. Its protein is CASTLAEAFF. The J gene is TRBJ1-1, the V gene TRBV12-3 or TRBV12-4; D call uncertain. Trimming stripped 7 bases from V and 6 bases from J, with 6 bases between. This CDR3 has 10 amino acids.

The chain has TRBV6-1 and TRBJ2-5; D is undetermined. This CDR3 contains 15 residues. Per germline, CDR1 MNHNS and CDR2 SASEGT. V shed 6 bases and J shed 0 bases, with 14 bases lying between them. The CDR3 sequence: CASSKMLRYQETQYF. The CDR3 nucleotides are TGTGCCAGCAGCAAAATGCTTAGGTACCAAGAGACCCAGTACTTC.

The chain is built from TRBV6-1 and TRBJ2-7; tentative D call: TRBD2 (6 bases). Trimming shortened V by 6 bases and J by 7 bases, and 19 bases separated the two germline ends. This CDR3 contains 14 residues. CDR1 and CDR2 from the germline V gene are MNHNS and SASEGT. CDR3 bases: TGTGCCAGCAGCCTGGGGGTCGGGACTGGTGAGCAGTACGTC. This encodes CASSLGVGTGEQYV.

V gene TRBV6-6 combines with J gene TRBJ2-3; D call uncertain. The DNA matches TRBJ2-1 better at its end, which makes the J call doubtful. This CDR3 is built from 12 residues. Per the germline V gene, CDR1 is MNHNY and CDR2 is SVGAGI (reference sequence). The CDR3 loop is CASSYRQETQFF. The CDR3 DNA is TGTGCCAGCAGTTACAGACAAGAGACCCAGTTCTTC.

The chain joins TRBV10-2 to TRBJ2-5; 14 nucleotides match TRBD2. The last part of the DNA fits TRBJ2-1 better; the J call may be wrong. The CDR3 spans 16 residues. Germline assignment: CDR1 WSHSY and CDR2 SAAADI. The CDR3 protein is CASSYPGTSGSNEQFF. The CDR3 DNA is TGCGCCAGCAGTTACCCCGGGACTAGCGGGAGCAATGAGCAGTTCTTC.

The CDR3, as DNA: TGTGCCAGCAGTTACTCGAGTCTAGCCGACTACGAGCAGTACTTC. Its translation is CASSYSSLADYEQYF. This chain connects TRBV6-6 to TRBJ2-1, with D tentatively TRBD2 (5 bases). The end of the DNA fits TRBJ2-7 better, so the J call may be wrong. Germline loops: CDR1 MNHNY, CDR2 SVGAGI (reference sequence). The CDR3 extends over 15 amino acids.

This rearrangement joins TRBV6-7 to TRBJ2-5, with 12 positions matching TRBD2. TRBV6-7 is recorded as an ORF, its role being uncertain. V lost 6 bases and J lost 0; bases outside the gene matches: 2. The CDR3 has 15 residues. The CDR3 DNA sequence: TGTGCCAGCAGCAGGACTAGCGGGGACCAAGAGACCCAGTACTTC. Amino acids: CASSRTSGDQETQYF.

The chain joins TRBV7-2 to TRBJ2-1; no clear D gene. The germline V gene encodes CDR1 SGHTA and CDR2 FQGNSA. This CDR3 spans 13 amino acids. V was shortened by 5 bases and J by 7 bases, with 12 bases between the two germline ends. The CDR3 loop is CASSPPEWNEQFF. The CDR3 coding sequence is TGTGCCAGCAGCCCGCCAGAGTGGAATGAGCAGTTCTTC.